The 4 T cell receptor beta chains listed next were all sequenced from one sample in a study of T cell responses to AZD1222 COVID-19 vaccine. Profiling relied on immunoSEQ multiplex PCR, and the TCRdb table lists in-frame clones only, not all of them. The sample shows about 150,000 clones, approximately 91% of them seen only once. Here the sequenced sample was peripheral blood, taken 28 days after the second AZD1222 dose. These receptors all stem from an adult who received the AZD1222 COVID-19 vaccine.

CDR3: CATLGGGLYGYTF. CDR3 in DNA: TGTGCCACCTTAGGTGGGGGGCTCTATGGCTACACCTTC. The J gene is TRBJ1-2, the V gene TRBV6-5, with TRBD1 as a possible D gene (6 bases). Looked up from germline, CDR1 is MNHEY and CDR2 is SVGAGI. The CDR3 runs to 13 residues. Trimming took 10 bases from V and 4 from J, leaving 16 bases between them.

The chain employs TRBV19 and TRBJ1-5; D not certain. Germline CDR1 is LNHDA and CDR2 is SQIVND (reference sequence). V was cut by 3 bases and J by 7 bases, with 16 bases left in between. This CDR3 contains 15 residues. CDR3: CASSMTIGFQQPQHF. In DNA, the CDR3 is TGTGCCAGTAGTATGACAATTGGGTTCCAGCAGCCCCAGCATTTT.

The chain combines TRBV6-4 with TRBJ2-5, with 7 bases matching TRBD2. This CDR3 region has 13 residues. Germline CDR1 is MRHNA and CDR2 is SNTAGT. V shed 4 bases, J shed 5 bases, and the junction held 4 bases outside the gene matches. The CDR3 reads CASSGLARETQYF. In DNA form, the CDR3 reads TGTGCCAGCAGTGGACTAGCAAGGGAGACCCAGTACTTC.

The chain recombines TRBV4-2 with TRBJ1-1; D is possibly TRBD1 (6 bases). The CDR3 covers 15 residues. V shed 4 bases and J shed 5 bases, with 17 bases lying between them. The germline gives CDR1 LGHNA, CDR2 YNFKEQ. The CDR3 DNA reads TGTGCCAGCAGCCCCCAACAGGGAATGGGTACTGAAGCTTTCTTT. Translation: CASSPQQGMGTEAFF.